This T cell receptor (beta chain) was captured by sequencing in a study of vaccination effects on CD4 cells after COVID-19. ViraFEST assay sequencing came after antigen-specific CD4+ T cells were expanded with viral peptide pools. Around day 10 of culture, CD4+ T cells were separated out. This person's SARS-CoV-2 infection, confirmed by PCR, occurred between March and December 2020. Profiled with immunoSEQ multiplex PCR; TCRdb holds only in-frame clones, not every one. The table has approximately 19,000 clones, roughly 74% seen once. V dropped 1 base and J dropped 0 bases, with 8 bases sitting between them. The CDR3 totals 14 residues. Germline V gives CDR1 SGHDT, CDR2 YYEEEE. This clone was seen a few times. The antigen remains undetermined.

This receptor was identified in a human donor who had a prior SARS-CoV-2 infection. Sequencing used CD4+ T cells from PBMCs cultured with a peptide pool, obtained before COVID-19 vaccination. This chain connects TRBV5-6 to TRBJ2-7; D is uncertain. The CDR3 DNA sequence: TGTGCCAGCAGCTTGCGGTTCAGCTCCTACGAGCAGTACTTC. This encodes CASSLRFSSYEQYF.